These 20 T cell receptor beta chains came from one sample sequenced in a study of blood T cell repertoires in COVID-19. Only in-frame clones appear in the TCRdb table, and some are missing; sequencing was by immunoSEQ multiplex PCR. The table lists 11,000 to 15,000 clones, just under 90% of them singletons. The specimen was peripheral blood. The receptors come from a human donor in a cohort sampled during active COVID-19.

The V gene is TRBV6-1, the J gene TRBJ2-1, with 13 bases lining up with TRBD2. V shed 3 bases, J shed 5 bases, and the junction held 1 base outside the gene matches. CDR1 and CDR2 from the germline V gene are MNHNS and SASEGT. The CDR3 totals 15 residues. DNA for the CDR3: TGTGCCAGCAGTGATGGGACTAGCGGGAACAATGAGCAGTTCTTC. Translating it yields CASSDGTSGNNEQFF.

This clone was counted between two and nine times. The rearrangement uses TRBV30 and TRBJ1-2; 8 bases match TRBD1. The CDR3 sequence is 14 residues long. Per germline, CDR1 GTSNPN and CDR2 SVGIG (reference sequence). V lost 2 bases and J lost 7; bases outside the gene matches: 9. The CDR3 region has the DNA TGTGCCTGGAGTACCCGGACAGGGATCTTTGGCTACACCTTC. It codes for CAWSTRTGIFGYTF. The full variable domain, in which reference TRBV30 and TRBJ1-2 provide the parts outside the CDR3, is SQTIHQWPATLVQPVGSPLSLECTVEGTSNPNLYWYRQAAGRGLQLLFYSVGIGQISSEVPQNLSASRPQDRQFILSSKKLLLSDSGFYLCAWSTRTGIFGYTFGSGTRLTVV.

This clone was counted a single time. The chain has TRBV6-2 or TRBV6-3 and TRBJ2-7, with TRBD2 matching 7 bases. The V gene end was trimmed by 5 bases and the J gene end by 2 bases; junction bases not matched to a gene: 6. The CDR3 covers 14 residues. Germline V CDR1 and CDR2: MNHEY, SVGEGT. CDR3 coding DNA: TGTGCCAGCAGTAGCGGGACGCAACCCTACGAGCAGTACTTC. This translates into CASSSGTQPYEQYF.

This chain uses TRBV2 with TRBJ1-2; no clear D. The ends were cut back, 3 bases at V and 4 bases at J, with 12 bases in the middle. The CDR3 contains 14 residues. Germline V gene sequence: CDR1 SNHLY, CDR2 FYNNEI. CDR3 residues: CASSERRIPYGYTF. CDR3 bases: TGTGCCAGCAGTGAGCGGAGGATCCCCTATGGCTACACCTTC.

This chain links TRBV19 with TRBJ1-3; a weak D match, TRBD1 (6 bases). V was clipped by 4 bases and J by 0 bases, with 7 bases between them. This CDR3 is 14 amino acids long. CDR1 and CDR2 from the germline V gene are LNHDA and SQIVND (reference sequence). CDR3 nucleotide sequence: TGTGCCAGTAGTACCAGGGGCTCTGGAAACACCATATATTTT. Protein product: CASSTRGSGNTIYF. The variable domain in full, with the rest retrieved from reference TRBV19 and TRBJ1-3, is DGGITQSPKYLFRKEGQNVTLSCEQNLNHDAMYWYRQDPGQGLRLIYYSQIVNDFQKGDIAEGYSVSREKKESFPLTVTSAQKNPTAFYLCASSTRGSGNTIYFGEGSWLTVV.

The gene calls are TRBV6-4 and TRBJ2-3; 10 bases match TRBD2. V shed 3 bases, J shed 1 base, and the junction held 1 base outside the gene matches. CDR3 length: 15 amino acids. Germline V gene lookup returns CDR1 MRHNA and CDR2 SNTAGT. CDR3 bases: TGTGCCAGCAGTGAAGGGACTAGCGGCACAGATACGCAGTATTTT. Translating it yields CASSEGTSGTDTQYF.

The chain recombines TRBV10-3 with TRBJ1-3, with D uncertain. V was pared by 2 bases and J by 3 bases, with 14 bases between. Looked up from germline, CDR1 is ENHRY and CDR2 is SYGVKD. CDR3 length: 16 amino acids. CDR3 in amino acids: CAISELRDSGGNTIYF. In DNA, the CDR3 is TGTGCCATCAGTGAGCTACGGGATTCCGGTGGAAACACCATATATTTT.

CDR3 region: CASTPGTSGTDTQYF. The CDR3 DNA is TGTGCCAGCACCCCAGGGACTAGCGGGACAGATACGCAGTATTTT. The V call is TRBV6-5, the J call TRBJ2-3; 12 bases are shared with TRBD2. The CDR3 is made up of 15 amino acids. Germline trimming cut 7 bases from V and 3 bases from J; bases unmatched to any gene: 5. The germline gives CDR1 MNHEY, CDR2 SVGAGI.

CDR3 DNA sequence: TGTGCCAGCCAGCCGGGACTAGCGCCATACAATGAGCAGTTCTTC. The encoded protein is CASQPGLAPYNEQFF. This rearrangement joins TRBV11-3 to TRBJ2-1, with 10 bases lining up with TRBD2. The CDR3 length is 15 residues. V lost 8 bases and J lost 4; bases outside the gene matches: 8. From germline, CDR1 is SGHNT and CDR2 YENEEA.

This clone is a singleton in its sample. The rearrangement links TRBV28 to TRBJ1-2, with TRBD1 matching over 12 bases. Germline V gives CDR1 MDHEN, CDR2 SYDVKM. The junction had 4 bases not matched to a gene; V was cut back by 4 bases and J by 7 bases. The CDR3 spans 14 residues. Written as DNA, the CDR3 is TGTGCCAGCAGTTCCGGGACAGGGGGCTTTGGCTACACCTTC. Translating it yields CASSSGTGGFGYTF.

The V call is TRBV5-6, the J call TRBJ2-3; the match to TRBD2 covers 7 bases. V lost 4 bases to trimming and J lost 0 bases; unmatched junction nucleotides: 11. This CDR3 has 17 amino acids. Germline values: CDR1 SGHDT, CDR2 YYEEEE. CDR3 amino acids: CASSPGLSGPSTDTQYF. CDR3 bases: TGTGCCAGCAGCCCGGGACTAAGCGGACCTAGCACAGATACGCAGTATTTT.

This chain joins TRBV5-4 and TRBJ2-3; 13 bases are a match to TRBD2. CDR1 is SGHNT and CDR2 is YYREEE in the germline V gene (reference sequence). Trimming cost V 0 bases and J 3 bases; bases outside gene matches: 4. The CDR3 consists of 17 residues. The CDR3 loop reads CASSLGTSGRTTDTQYF. The CDR3 DNA reads as TGTGCCAGCAGCTTGGGGACTAGCGGGAGAACAACAGATACGCAGTATTTT.

In DNA form, the CDR3 reads TGTGCCAGCAGCCAAATAGCGGGAGGGCCTTCGGTCGAGCAGTACTTC. Its protein product is CASSQIAGGPSVEQYF. The chain links TRBV3-1 (or the pseudogene TRBV3-2) to TRBJ2-7; 11 bases are shared with TRBD2. Trimming cost V 2 bases and J 6 bases; bases outside gene matches: 9. The CDR3 has 16 residues. Germline CDR1 LGHDT, CDR2 YNNKEL (reference sequence).

V gene TRBV29-1 combines with J gene TRBJ2-7, with D uncertain. V lost 3 bases to trimming and J lost 3 bases, with 6 bases between them. The length of the CDR3 is 11 residues. CDR1 SQVTM and CDR2 ANQGSEA come from the germline V gene. The CDR3 protein is CSVDWSYEQYF. The CDR3 DNA sequence: TGCAGCGTTGACTGGAGCTACGAGCAGTACTTC.

This clone was picked up a small number of times. The V gene is TRBV4-2, the J gene TRBJ1-1; 9 positions match TRBD1. The CDR3 contains 15 residues. The germline V gene has CDR1 LGHNA and CDR2 YNFKEQ. The J segment lost 0 bases and the V segment lost 4 bases, leaving 3 bases of the junction unmatched. The CDR3 is CASSPGQGMNTEAFF. CDR3 in DNA: TGTGCCAGCAGCCCCGGACAGGGGATGAACACTGAAGCTTTCTTT.

The rearrangement uses TRBV6-6 and TRBJ1-1, with D perhaps TRBD1 (5 bases). V was clipped by 2 bases and J by 0 bases, with 7 bases between them. This CDR3 comprises 14 residues. Germline V gene sequence: CDR1 MNHNY, CDR2 SVGAGI (reference sequence). DNA of the CDR3: TGTGCCAGCAGTTACAGGGGTCTGAACACTGAAGCTTTCTTT. This encodes CASSYRGLNTEAFF.

This chain connects TRBV24-1 to TRBJ2-1; TRBD2 is a possible D gene (6 bases). The germline V gene encodes CDR1 KGHDR and CDR2 SFDVKD. V lost 3 bases and J 8 bases, leaving 19 bases between the germline ends. The CDR3 runs to 16 residues. The CDR3 DNA reads TGTGCCACCAGTGATCGGGGACTTAGTAATCGCGATGAGCAGTTCTTC. Protein product: CATSDRGLSNRDEQFF.

V and J are TRBV25-1 and TRBJ2-1; 10 positions match TRBD2. Germline-derived CDR1 and CDR2 are MGHDK and SYGVNS. The V segment lost 8 bases and the J segment 8 bases; nucleotides outside the gene matches: 9. CDR3 length equals 14 residues. CDR3 bases: TGTGCCAGCGGAGGGACTAGCGTTAGGGATGAGCAGTTCTTC. It is translated as CASGGTSVRDEQFF.

This chain uses TRBV12-2 with TRBJ2-3; the table's D call, TRBD1, has no DNA check behind it. TRBV12-2 is classified as a pseudogene. The CDR3 sequence is 16 residues long. The CDR3 spells CASRRPAGFLTDTQYF. In DNA, the CDR3 is TGTGCAAGTCGCCGCCCTGCAGGGTTCCTTACAGATACGCAGTATTTT.

V usage is TRBV27 and J usage is TRBJ2-7, with a tentative D call TRBD1 (8 bases). Germline CDR1 and CDR2: MNHEY and SMNVEV (reference sequence). The CDR3 has 15 amino acids. V lost 5 bases, J lost 2 bases, and 16 bases lay in between. For the CDR3, the DNA is TGTGCCAGCAGTCAATACAGGGGGGGTGCCTACGAGCAGTACTTC. Its translation is CASSQYRGGAYEQYF.